This T cell receptor (beta chain) was identified in a study of radiation and T cells in renal cell carcinoma. Study in general: Nephrectomy followed 15 Gy stereotactic body radiation by 4 weeks.

Looked up from germline, CDR1 is SGHRS and CDR2 is YFSETQ. Trimming shortened V by 3 bases and J by 5 bases, and 17 bases separated the two germline ends. CDR3 size: 15 residues. This clone was seen once. Time point described: blood 2 weeks post-SBRT. Regarding treatment: 15 Gy SBRT to primary tumor, nephrectomy 4 weeks later. Radiation-treated patients gave blood at baseline, week 2 and week 4. The tumor was a clear cell renal cell carcinoma. TCRdb's copy holds only in-frame clones and misses some; the assay was immunoSEQ multiplex PCR. The table records 120,000 or so clones, 70% to 90% of them present only once.

Material: blood, obtained from a patient whose treatment included radiotherapy and nephrectomy. The TCR sequence derives from a woman in her fifties or sixties with renal cell carcinoma. The rearrangement uses TRBV5-1 and TRBJ2-5; D could derive from TRBD1 or TRBD2 (7 bases each). For the CDR3, the DNA is TGCGCCAGCAGCTGGATCACAGGGGAGGGCGAGACCCAGTACTTC. It yields the protein CASSWITGEGETQYF.